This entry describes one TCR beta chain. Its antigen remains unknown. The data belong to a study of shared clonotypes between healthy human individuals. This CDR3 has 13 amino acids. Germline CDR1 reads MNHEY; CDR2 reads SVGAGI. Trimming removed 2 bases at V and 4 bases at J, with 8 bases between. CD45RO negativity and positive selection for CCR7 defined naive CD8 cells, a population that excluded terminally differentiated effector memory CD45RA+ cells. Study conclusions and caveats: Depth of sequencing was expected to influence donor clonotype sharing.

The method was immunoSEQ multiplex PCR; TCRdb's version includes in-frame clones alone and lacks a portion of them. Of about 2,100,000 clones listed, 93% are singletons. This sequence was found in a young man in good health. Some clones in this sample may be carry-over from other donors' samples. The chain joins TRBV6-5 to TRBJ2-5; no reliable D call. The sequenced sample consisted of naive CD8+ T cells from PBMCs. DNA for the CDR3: TGTGCCAGCAGTTACCCCGGTGGAGAGACCCAGTACTTC. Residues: CASSYPGGETQYF.